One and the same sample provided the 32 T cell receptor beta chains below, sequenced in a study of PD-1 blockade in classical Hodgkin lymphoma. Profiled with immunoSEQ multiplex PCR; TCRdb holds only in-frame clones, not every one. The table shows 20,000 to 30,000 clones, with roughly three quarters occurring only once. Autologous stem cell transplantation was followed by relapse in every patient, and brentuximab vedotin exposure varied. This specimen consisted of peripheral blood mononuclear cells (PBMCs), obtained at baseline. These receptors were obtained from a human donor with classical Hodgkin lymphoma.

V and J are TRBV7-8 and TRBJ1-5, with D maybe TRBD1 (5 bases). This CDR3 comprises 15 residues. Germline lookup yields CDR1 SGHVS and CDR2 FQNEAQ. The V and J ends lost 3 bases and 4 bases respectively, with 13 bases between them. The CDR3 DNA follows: TGTGCCAGCAGCTTCCATGACAGACCAAATCAGCCCCAGCATTTT. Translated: CASSFHDRPNQPQHF.

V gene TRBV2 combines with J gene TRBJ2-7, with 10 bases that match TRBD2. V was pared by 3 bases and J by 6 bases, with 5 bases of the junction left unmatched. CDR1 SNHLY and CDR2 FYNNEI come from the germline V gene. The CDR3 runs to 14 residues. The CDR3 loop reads CASSDPSGGLEQYF. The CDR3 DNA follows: TGTGCCAGCAGTGATCCTAGCGGGGGACTCGAGCAGTACTTC.

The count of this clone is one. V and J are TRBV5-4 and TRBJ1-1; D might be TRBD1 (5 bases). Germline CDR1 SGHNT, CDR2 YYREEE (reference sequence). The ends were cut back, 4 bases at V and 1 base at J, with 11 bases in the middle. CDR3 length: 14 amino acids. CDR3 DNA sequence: TGTGCCAGCAGCGAATTGGACACGAACACTGAAGCTTTCTTT. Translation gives CASSELDTNTEAFF.

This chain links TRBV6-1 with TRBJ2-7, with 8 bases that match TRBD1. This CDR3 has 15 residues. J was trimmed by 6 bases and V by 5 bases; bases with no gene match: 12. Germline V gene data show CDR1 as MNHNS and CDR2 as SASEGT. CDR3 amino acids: CASSIWTGKRGEQYF. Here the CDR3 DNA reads TGTGCCAGCAGTATCTGGACAGGGAAGAGGGGCGAGCAGTACTTC.

The CDR3 region has the DNA TGTGCCAGCAGTGTCCACAGGGGCAGGAACACTGAAGCTTTCTTT. Its protein product is CASSVHRGRNTEAFF. This chain connects TRBV6-1 to TRBJ1-1; 7 nucleotides line up with TRBD1. The CDR3 has 15 amino acids. V lost 4 bases to trimming and J lost 1 base; unmatched junction nucleotides: 6. Germline V lookup: CDR1 MNHNS, CDR2 SASEGT.

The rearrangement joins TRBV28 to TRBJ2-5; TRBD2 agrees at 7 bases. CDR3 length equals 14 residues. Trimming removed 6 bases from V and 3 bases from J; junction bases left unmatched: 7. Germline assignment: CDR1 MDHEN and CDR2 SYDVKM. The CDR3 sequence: CASRGSGTEETQYF. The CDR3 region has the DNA TGTGCCAGCAGGGGGAGCGGGACGGAAGAGACCCAGTACTTC.

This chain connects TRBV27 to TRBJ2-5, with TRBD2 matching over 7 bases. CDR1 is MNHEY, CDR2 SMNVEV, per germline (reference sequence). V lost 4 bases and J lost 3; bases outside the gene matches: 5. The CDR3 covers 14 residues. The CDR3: CASSSYREEETQYF. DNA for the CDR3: TGTGCCAGCAGTTCCTACCGGGAGGAAGAGACCCAGTACTTC.

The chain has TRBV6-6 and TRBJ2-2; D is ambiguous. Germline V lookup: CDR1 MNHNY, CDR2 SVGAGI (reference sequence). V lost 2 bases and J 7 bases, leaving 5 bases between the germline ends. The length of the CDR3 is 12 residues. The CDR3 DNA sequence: TGTGCCAGCAGTTACAATGACGGGGAGCTGTTTTTT. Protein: CASSYNDGELFF.

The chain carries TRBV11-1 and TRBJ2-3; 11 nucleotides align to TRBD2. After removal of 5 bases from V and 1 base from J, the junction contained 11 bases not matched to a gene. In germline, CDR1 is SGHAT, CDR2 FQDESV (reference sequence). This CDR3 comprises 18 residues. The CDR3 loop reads CASSPIAGGLEGTDTQYF. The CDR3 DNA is TGTGCCAGCAGCCCCATAGCGGGGGGGCTGGAAGGCACAGATACGCAGTATTTT.

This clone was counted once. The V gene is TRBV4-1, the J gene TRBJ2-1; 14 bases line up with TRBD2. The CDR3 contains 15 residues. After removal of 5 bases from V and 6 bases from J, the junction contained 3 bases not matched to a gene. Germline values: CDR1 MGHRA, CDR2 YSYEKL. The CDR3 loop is CASSETSGGANEQFF. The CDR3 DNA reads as TGCGCCAGCAGCGAGACTAGCGGGGGGGCCAATGAGCAGTTCTTC.

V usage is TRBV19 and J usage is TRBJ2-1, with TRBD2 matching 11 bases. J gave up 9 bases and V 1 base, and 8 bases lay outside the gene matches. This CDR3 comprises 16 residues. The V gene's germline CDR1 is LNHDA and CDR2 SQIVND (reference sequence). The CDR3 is CASSIALAGGPLEQFF. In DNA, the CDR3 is TGTGCCAGTAGTATAGCCTTAGCGGGGGGGCCCCTTGAGCAGTTCTTC.

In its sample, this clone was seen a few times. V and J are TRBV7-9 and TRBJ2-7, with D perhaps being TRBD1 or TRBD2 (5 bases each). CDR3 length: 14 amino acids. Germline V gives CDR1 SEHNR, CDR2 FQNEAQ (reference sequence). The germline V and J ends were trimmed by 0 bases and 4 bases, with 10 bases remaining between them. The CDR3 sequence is CASSLAGPTYEQYF. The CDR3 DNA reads TGTGCCAGCAGCTTAGCGGGACCGACGTACGAGCAGTACTTC. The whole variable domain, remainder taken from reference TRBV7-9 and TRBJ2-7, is DTGVSQNPRHKITKRGQNVTFRCDPISEHNRLYWYRQTLGQGPEFLTYFQNEAQLEKSRLLSDRFSAERPKGSFSTLEIQRTEQGDSAMYLCASSLAGPTYEQYFGPGTRLTVT.

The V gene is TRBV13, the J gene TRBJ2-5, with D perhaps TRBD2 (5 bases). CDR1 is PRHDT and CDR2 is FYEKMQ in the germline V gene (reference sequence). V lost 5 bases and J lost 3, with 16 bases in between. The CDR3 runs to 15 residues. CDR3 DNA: TGTGCCAGCAGCGCGCGGACGACCGGGGAAGAGACCCAGTACTTC. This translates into CASSARTTGEETQYF.

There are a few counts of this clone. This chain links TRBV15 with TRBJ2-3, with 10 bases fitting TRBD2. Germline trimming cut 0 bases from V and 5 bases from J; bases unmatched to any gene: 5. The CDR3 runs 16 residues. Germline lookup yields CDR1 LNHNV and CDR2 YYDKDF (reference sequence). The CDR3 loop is CATSRESGGAKDTQYF. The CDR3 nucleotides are TGTGCCACCAGCAGAGAAAGCGGGGGGGCCAAAGATACGCAGTATTTT.

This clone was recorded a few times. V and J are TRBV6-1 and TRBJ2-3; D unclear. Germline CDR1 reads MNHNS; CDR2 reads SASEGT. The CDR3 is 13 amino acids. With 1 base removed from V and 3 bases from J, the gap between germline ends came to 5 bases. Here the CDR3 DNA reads TGTGCCAGCAGTGAAGTGAAAACAGATACGCAGTATTTT. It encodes CASSEVKTDTQYF.

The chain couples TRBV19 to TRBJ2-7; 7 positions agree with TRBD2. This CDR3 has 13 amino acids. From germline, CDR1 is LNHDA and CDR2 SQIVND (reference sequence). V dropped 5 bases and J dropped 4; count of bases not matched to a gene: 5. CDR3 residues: CASSVGGSYEQYF. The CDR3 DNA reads TGTGCCAGTAGTGTGGGGGGGTCGTACGAGCAGTACTTC.

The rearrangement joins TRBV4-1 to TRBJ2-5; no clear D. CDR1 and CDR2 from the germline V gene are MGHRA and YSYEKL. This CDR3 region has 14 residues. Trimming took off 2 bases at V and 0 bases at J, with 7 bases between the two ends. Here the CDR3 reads CASSQPSDQETQYF. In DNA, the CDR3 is TGCGCCAGCAGCCAACCTAGTGACCAAGAGACCCAGTACTTC.

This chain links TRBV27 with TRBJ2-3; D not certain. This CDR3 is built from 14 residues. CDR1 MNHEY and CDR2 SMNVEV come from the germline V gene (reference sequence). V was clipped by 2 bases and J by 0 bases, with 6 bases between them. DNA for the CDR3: TGTGCCAGCAGTTTAGCGGCTAGCACAGATACGCAGTATTTT. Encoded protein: CASSLAASTDTQYF.

The CDR3: CSTQGTDTQYF. CDR3 sequence (DNA): TGCAGCACACAGGGAACAGATACGCAGTATTTT. The chain is built from TRBV29-1 and TRBJ2-3, with D possibly matching TRBD1 (6 bases). The V and J ends lost 8 bases and 3 bases respectively, with 9 bases between them. Germline V gene sequence: CDR1 SQVTM, CDR2 ANQGSEA. This CDR3 is 11 amino acids long.

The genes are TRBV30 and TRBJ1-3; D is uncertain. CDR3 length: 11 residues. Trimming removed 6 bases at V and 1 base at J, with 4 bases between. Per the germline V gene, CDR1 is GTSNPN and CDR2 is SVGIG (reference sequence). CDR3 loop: CACPSGNTIYF. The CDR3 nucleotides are TGTGCCTGCCCGTCTGGAAACACCATATATTTT.

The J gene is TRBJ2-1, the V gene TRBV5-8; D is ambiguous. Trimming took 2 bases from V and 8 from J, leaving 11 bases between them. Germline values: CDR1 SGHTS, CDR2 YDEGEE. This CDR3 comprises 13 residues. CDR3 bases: TGTGCCAGCAGCTTCGGCCCGGAAGATGAGCAGTTCTTC. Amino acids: CASSFGPEDEQFF.

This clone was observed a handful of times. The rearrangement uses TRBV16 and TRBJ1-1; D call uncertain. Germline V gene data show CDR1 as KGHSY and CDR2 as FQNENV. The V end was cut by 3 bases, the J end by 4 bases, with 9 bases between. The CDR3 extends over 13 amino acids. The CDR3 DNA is TGTGCCAGCAGCCAGGGTGTCAGCACTGAAGCTTTCTTT. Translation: CASSQGVSTEAFF.

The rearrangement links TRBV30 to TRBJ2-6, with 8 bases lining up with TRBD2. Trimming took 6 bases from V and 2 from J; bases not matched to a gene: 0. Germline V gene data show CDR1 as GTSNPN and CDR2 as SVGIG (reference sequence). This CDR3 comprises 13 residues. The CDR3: CACGGAGANVLTF. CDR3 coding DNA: TGTGCCTGCGGGGGGGCTGGGGCCAACGTCCTGACTTTC.

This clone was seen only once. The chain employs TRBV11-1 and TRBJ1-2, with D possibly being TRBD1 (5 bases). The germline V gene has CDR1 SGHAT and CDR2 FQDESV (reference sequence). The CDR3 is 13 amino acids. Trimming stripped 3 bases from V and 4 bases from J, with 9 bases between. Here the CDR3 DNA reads TGTGCCAGCAGCTTTGAGGGGACCTATGGCTACACCTTC. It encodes CASSFEGTYGYTF.

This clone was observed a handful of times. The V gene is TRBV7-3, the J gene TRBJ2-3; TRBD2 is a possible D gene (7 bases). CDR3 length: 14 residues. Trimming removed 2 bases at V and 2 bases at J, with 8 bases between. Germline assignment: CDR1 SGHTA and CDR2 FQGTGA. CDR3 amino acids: CASSLAGATDTQYF. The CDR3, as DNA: TGTGCCAGCAGCTTAGCGGGGGCCACAGATACGCAGTATTTT. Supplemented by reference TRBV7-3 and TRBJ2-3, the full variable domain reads GAGVSQTPSNKVTEKGKYVELRCDPISGHTALYWYRQSLGQGPEFLIYFQGTGAADDSGLPNDRFFAVRPEGSVSTLKIQRTERGDSAVYLCASSLAGATDTQYFGPGTRLTVL.

As DNA, the CDR3 is TGTGCCAGCAGCTACAGCACGTACCCACAAAGTCGGGCCAACGTCCTGACTTTC. Its translation is CASSYSTYPQSRANVLTF. J is TRBJ2-6 and V is TRBV7-8; D gene unclear. V lost 4 bases to trimming and J lost 5 bases, with 21 bases between them. CDR3 length equals 18 residues. Germline V CDR1 and CDR2: SGHVS, FQNEAQ.

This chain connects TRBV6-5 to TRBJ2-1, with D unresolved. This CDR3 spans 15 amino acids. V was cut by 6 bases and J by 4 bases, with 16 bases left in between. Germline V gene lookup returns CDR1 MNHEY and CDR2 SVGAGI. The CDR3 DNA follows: TGTGCCAGCAGCTCCGACCGCTATAGATACAATGAGCAGTTCTTC. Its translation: CASSSDRYRYNEQFF.

DNA of the CDR3: TGTGCCAGCAGTTTAAGCCCCCCCTACGAGCAGTACTTC. It specifies CASSLSPPYEQYF. The chain links TRBV28 to TRBJ2-7; D is undetermined. With 2 bases removed from V and 2 bases from J, the gap between germline ends came to 7 bases. Germline assignment: CDR1 MDHEN and CDR2 SYDVKM. This CDR3 comprises 13 residues.

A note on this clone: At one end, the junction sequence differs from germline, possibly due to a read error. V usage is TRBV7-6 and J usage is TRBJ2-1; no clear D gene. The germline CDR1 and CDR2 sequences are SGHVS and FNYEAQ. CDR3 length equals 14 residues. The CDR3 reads CASSLLEAYDEQFF. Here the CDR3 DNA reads TGTGCCAGCAGCTTACTCGAGGCCTACGATGAGCAGTTCTTC. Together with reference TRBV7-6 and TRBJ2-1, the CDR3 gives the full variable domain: GAGVSQSPRYKVTKRGQDVALRCDPISGHVSLYWYRQALGQGPEFLTYFNYEAQQDKSGLPNDRFSAERPEGSISTLTIQRTEQRDSAMYRCASSLLEAYDEQFFGPGTRLTVL.

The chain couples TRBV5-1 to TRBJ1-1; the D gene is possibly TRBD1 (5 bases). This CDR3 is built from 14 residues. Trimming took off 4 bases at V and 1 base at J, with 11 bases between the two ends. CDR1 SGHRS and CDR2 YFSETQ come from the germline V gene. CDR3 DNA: TGCGCCAGCAGCCGCGACAGCCGGAACACTGAAGCTTTCTTT. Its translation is CASSRDSRNTEAFF.

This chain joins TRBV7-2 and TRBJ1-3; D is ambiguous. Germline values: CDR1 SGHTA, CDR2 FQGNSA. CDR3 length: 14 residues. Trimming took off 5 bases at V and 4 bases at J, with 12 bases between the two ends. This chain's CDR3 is CASSALARGNTIYF. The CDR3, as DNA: TGTGCCAGCAGCGCTCTGGCTCGGGGAAACACCATATATTTT. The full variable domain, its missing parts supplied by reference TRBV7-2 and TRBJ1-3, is GAGVSQSPSNKVTEKGKDVELRCDPISGHTALYWYRQSLGQGLEFLIYFQGNSAPDKSGLPSDRFSAERTGGSVSTLTIQRTQQEDSAVYLCASSALARGNTIYFGEGSWLTVV.

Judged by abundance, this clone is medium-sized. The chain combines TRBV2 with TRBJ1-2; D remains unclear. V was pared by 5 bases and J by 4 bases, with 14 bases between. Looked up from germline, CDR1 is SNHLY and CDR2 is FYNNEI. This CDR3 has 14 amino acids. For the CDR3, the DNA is TGTGCCAGCAGTCAGTCCCTCGAGGGCTATGGCTACACCTTC. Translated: CASSQSLEGYGYTF. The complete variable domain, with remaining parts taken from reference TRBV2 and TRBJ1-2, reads EPEVTQTPSHQVTQMGQEVILRCVPISNHLYFYWYRQILGQKVEFLVSFYNNEISEKSEIFDDQFSVERPDGSNFTLKIRSTKLEDSAMYFCASSQSLEGYGYTFGSGTRLTVV.